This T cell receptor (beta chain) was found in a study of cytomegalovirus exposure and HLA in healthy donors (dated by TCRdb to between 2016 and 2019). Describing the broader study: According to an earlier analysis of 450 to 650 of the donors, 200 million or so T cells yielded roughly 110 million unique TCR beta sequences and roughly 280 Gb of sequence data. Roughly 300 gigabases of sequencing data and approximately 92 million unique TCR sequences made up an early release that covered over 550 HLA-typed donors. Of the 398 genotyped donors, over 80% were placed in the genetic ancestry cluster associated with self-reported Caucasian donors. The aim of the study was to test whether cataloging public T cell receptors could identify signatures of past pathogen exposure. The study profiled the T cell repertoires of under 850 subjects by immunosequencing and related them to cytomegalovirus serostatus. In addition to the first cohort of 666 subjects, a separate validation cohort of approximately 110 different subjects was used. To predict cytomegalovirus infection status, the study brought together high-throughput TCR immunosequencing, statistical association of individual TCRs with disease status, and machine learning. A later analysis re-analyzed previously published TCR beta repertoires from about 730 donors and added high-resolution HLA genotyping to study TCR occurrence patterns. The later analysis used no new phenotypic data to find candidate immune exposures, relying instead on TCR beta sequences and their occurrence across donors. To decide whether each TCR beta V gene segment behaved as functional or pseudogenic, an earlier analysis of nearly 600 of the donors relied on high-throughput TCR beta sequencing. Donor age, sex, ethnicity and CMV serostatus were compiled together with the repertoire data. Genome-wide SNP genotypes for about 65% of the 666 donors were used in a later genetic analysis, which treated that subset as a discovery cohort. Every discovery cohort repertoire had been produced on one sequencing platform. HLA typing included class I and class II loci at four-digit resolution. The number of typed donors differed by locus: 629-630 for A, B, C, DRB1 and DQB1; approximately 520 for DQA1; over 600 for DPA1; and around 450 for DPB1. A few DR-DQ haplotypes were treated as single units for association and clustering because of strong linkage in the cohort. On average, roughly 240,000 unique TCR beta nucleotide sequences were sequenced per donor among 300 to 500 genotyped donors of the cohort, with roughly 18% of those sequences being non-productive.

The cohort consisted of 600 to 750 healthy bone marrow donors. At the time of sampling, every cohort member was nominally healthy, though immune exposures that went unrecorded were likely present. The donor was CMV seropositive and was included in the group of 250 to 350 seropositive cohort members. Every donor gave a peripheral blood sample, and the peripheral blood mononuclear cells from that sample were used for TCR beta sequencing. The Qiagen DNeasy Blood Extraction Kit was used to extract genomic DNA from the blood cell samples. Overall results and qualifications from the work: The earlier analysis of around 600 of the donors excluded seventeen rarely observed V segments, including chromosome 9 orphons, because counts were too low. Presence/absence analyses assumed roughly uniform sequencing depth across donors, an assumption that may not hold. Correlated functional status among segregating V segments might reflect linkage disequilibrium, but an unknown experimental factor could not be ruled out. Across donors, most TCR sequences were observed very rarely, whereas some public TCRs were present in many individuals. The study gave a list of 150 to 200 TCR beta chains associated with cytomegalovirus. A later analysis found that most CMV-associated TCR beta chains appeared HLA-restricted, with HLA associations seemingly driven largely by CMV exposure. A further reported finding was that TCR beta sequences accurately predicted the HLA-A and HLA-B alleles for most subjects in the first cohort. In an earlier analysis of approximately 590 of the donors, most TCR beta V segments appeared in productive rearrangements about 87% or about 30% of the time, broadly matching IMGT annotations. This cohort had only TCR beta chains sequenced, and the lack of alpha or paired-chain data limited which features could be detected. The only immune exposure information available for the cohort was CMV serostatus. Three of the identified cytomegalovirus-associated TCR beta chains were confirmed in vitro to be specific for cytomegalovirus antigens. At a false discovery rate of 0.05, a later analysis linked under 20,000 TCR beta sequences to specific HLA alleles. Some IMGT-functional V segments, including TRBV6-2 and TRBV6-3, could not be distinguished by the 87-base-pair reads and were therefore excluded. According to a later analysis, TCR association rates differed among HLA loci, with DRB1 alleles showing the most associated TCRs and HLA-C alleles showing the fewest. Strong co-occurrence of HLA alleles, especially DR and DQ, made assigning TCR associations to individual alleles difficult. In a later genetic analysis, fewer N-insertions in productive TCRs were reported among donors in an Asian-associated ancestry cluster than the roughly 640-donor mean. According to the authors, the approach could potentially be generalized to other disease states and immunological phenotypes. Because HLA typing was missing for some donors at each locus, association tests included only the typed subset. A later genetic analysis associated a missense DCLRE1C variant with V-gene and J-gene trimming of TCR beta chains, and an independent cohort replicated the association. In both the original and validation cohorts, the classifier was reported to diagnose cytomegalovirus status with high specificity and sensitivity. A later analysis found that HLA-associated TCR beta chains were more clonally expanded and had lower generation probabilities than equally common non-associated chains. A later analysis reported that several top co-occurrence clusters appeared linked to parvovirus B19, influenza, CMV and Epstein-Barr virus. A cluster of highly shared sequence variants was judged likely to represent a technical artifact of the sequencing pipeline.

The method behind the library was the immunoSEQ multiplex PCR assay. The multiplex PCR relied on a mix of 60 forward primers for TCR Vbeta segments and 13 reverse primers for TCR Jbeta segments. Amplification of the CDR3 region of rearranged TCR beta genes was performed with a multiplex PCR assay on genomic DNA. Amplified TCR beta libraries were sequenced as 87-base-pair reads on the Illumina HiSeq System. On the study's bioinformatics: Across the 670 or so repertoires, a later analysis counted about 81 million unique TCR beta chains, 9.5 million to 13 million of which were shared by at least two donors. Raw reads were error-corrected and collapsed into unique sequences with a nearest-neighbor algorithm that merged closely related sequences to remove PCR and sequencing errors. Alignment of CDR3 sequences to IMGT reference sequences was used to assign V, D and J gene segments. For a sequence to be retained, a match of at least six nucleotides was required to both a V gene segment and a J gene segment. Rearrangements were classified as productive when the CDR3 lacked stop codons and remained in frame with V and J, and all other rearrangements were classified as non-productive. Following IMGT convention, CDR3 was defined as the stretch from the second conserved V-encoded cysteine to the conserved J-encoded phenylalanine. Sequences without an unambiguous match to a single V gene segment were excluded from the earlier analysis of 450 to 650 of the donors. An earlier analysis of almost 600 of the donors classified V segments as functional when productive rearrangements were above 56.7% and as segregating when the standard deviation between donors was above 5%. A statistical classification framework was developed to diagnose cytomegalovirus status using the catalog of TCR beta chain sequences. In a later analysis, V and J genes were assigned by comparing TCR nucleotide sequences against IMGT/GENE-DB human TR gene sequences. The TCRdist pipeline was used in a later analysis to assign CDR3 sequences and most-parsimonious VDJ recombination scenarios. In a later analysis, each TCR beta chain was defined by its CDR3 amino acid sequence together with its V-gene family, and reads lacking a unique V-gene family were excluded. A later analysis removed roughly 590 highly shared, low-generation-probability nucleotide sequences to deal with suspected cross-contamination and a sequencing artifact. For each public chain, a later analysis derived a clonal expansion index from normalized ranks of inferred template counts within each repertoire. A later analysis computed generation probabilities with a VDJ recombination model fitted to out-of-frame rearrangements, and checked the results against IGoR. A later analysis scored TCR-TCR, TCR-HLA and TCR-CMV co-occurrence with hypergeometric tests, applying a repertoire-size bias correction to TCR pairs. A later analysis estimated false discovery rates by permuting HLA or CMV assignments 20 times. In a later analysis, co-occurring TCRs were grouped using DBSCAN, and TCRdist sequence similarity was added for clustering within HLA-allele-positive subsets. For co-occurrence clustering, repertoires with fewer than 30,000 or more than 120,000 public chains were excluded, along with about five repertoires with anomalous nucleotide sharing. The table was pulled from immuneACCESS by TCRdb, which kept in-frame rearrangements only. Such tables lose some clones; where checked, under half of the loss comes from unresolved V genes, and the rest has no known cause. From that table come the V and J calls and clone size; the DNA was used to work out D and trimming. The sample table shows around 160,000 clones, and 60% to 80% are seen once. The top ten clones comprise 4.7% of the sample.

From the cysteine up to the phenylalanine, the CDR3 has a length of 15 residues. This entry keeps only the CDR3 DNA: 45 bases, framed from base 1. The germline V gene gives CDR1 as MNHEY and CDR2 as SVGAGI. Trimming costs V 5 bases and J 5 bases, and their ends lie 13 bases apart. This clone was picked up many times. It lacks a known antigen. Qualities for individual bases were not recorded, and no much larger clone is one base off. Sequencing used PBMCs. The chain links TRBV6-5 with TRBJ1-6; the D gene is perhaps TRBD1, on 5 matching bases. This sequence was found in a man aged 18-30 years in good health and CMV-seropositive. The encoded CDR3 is CASSPGILNNSPLHF. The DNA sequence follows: TGTGCCAGCAGTCCAGGGATATTGAATAATTCACCCCTCCACTTT.